This T cell receptor beta chain was sequenced in a study of blood T cells in healthy people across ages. No fewer than 7 million PBMCs went into each sample. The CDR3 has 16 residues. CDR1 and CDR2 (germline): MNHEY, SVGEGT. The V and J ends lost 7 bases and 1 base, in that order; junction bases with no gene match: 8. A second PCR, run for about 6 to 11 cycles, used a sample-barcoded 5' primer plus a J-beta primer mix. Researchers report that each sample yielded at least 2.5 million CDR3-containing paired-end reads. TCRdb redid the calling of the 5' RACE reads with MiXCR, one entry per CDR3 protein. The sample consists of 720,000 or so distinct CDR3 sequences, over 40% of them appearing once.

The gene calls are TRBV6-2 or TRBV6-3 and TRBJ2-3; 10 bases match TRBD2. The source is an older man in good health. What was sequenced was blood. The CDR3 DNA reads as TGTGCCAGCACCAGCCAAAGCGGGGGGGGCACAGATACGCAGTATTTT. Translation: CASTSQSGGGTDTQYF.